This passage covers 18 T cell receptor beta chains from one sample sequenced in a study of T cell responses to AZD1222 COVID-19 vaccine. TCRdb's table, derived via immunoSEQ multiplex PCR, lists solely in-frame clones and lacks some. This repertoire shows 150,000 to 200,000 clones, 85% to 95% found once; its top ten account for roughly 8.4%. The sequenced sample was peripheral blood, obtained on day 0 of AZD1222 vaccination. The receptors derive from an adult in good health.

The chain recombines TRBV14 with TRBJ1-2; 7 positions match TRBD1. This CDR3 is built from 15 residues. Trimming at V came to 3 bases and at J to 6 bases, leaving 10 bases not matched to a gene. CDR1 and CDR2 (germline): SGHDN, FVKESK. DNA for the CDR3: TGTGCCAGCAGCCACGACAGGGAATCCAGCGATGGCTACACCTTC. Its translation: CASSHDRESSDGYTF.

This clone was observed once. The chain links TRBV5-1 to TRBJ2-1; D not resolved. The CDR3 extends over 12 amino acids. Trimming left V 0 bases short and J 8 bases short, with 6 bases between. Looked up from germline, CDR1 is SGHRS and CDR2 is YFSETQ. CDR3 in DNA: TGCGCCAGCAGCTTGGCTTTTTATGAGCAGTTCTTC. This codes for CASSLAFYEQFF.

This sequence joins TRBV10-3 and TRBJ2-1, with TRBD1 matching over 7 bases. This CDR3 is 13 amino acids long. CDR1 is ENHRY, CDR2 SYGVKD, per germline. J gave up 9 bases and V 4 bases, and 6 bases lay outside the gene matches. This CDR3 is CAISGTGESEQFF. In DNA form, the CDR3 reads TGTGCCATCAGTGGGACAGGAGAGAGTGAGCAGTTCTTC.

This sequence joins TRBV28 and TRBJ2-7, with 7 bases identical to TRBD1. J lost 5 bases, V lost 6 bases, and 7 bases had no gene match. CDR1 and CDR2 from the germline V gene are MDHEN and SYDVKM. This CDR3 comprises 13 residues. DNA for the CDR3: TGTGCCAGCAGCTTGACAGGGATCCACGAGCAGTACTTC. Amino acids: CASSLTGIHEQYF.

The chain's CDR3 is CASRLGVGSGTDTQYF. The CDR3 DNA reads TGTGCCAGCCGGCTCGGGGTCGGAAGCGGCACAGATACGCAGTATTTT. The rearrangement links TRBV7-2 to TRBJ2-3, with a possible D match to TRBD2 (5 bases). V lost 8 bases and J 1 base, leaving 19 bases between the germline ends. In germline, CDR1 is SGHTA, CDR2 FQGNSA. The CDR3 length is 16 residues. The complete variable domain, with remaining parts taken from reference TRBV7-2 and TRBJ2-3, reads GAGVSQSPSNKVTEKGKDVELRCDPISGHTALYWYRQSLGQGLEFLIYFQGNSAPDKSGLPSDRFSAERTGGSVSTLTIQRTQQEDSAVYLCASRLGVGSGTDTQYFGPGTRLTVL.

V is TRBV7-9 and J is TRBJ1-1; no reliable D call. This CDR3 spans 13 amino acids. Looked up from germline, CDR1 is SEHNR and CDR2 is FQNEAQ (reference sequence). V lost 1 base and J lost 11, with 14 bases in between. The CDR3 bases are TGTGCCAGCAGCTTAGAGGACCAGAGAGTGGCTTTCTTT. Its protein is CASSLEDQRVAFF.

V gene TRBV7-9 combines with J gene TRBJ1-1; D remains ambiguous. The V gene lost 5 bases and the J gene lost 6 bases, with 13 bases spanning the gap. Germline CDR1 SEHNR, CDR2 FQNEAQ (reference sequence). CDR3 length equals 13 residues. The CDR3 loop is CASSLDSGAEAFF. CDR3 sequence (DNA): TGTGCCAGCAGCCTCGACTCGGGCGCTGAAGCTTTCTTT.

The chain recombines TRBV27 with TRBJ1-2; perhaps TRBD1 as D (6 bases). The CDR3 is 14 residues long. V lost 5 bases to trimming and J lost 4 bases, with 14 bases between them. Per germline, CDR1 MNHEY and CDR2 SMNVEV (reference sequence). CDR3 nucleotides: TGTGCCAGCAGTCCCCTCCAGGGGCTCTATGGCTACACCTTC. Translating it yields CASSPLQGLYGYTF.

This chain uses TRBV7-2 with TRBJ2-7; 8 bases are shared with TRBD2. Per germline, CDR1 SGHTA and CDR2 FQGNSA. Trimming removed 5 bases from V and 1 base from J; junction bases left unmatched: 13. CDR3 size: 17 residues. CDR3: CASSPSLGSGRSYEQYF. The DNA for the CDR3 is TGTGCCAGCAGCCCCTCCTTGGGGAGCGGGAGATCCTACGAGCAGTACTTC.

The V gene is TRBV9, the J gene TRBJ1-3, with a weak D call TRBD1 (6 bases). V was shortened by 4 bases and J by 0 bases, with 11 bases between the two germline ends. The germline V gene encodes CDR1 SGDLS and CDR2 YYNGEE. The CDR3 consists of 15 residues. The CDR3 sequence: CASSLVTGSGNTIYF. CDR3 coding DNA: TGTGCCAGCAGCCTAGTGACAGGCTCTGGAAACACCATATATTTT.

V and J are TRBV19 and TRBJ2-2; 7 nucleotides match TRBD1. CDR1 is LNHDA and CDR2 is SQIVND in the germline V gene (reference sequence). V shed 5 bases, J shed 2 bases, and the junction held 14 bases outside the gene matches. CDR3 size: 18 residues. This chain's CDR3 is CASSPYIPGQSNTGELFF. The CDR3 DNA follows: TGTGCCAGTAGTCCTTACATTCCGGGACAGTCCAACACCGGGGAGCTGTTTTTT.

The CDR3 DNA sequence: TGTGCCAGCAGTTACCCCGGGGGGGAGCAGTACTTC. Translation: CASSYPGGEQYF. V is TRBV6-5 and J is TRBJ2-7; 7 bases agree with TRBD2. V lost 2 bases and J lost 7; bases outside the gene matches: 2. Germline V gives CDR1 MNHEY, CDR2 SVGAGI. The CDR3 is 12 residues long.

The V gene is TRBV19, the J gene TRBJ2-5; TRBD1 agrees at 7 bases. Per germline, CDR1 LNHDA and CDR2 SQIVND (reference sequence). The CDR3 is 15 amino acids. The J segment lost 5 bases and the V segment lost 3 bases, leaving 9 bases of the junction unmatched. The CDR3 DNA reads TGTGCCAGTAGTATTACGACAGGGCTAGGGGAGACCCAGTACTTC. Its protein is CASSITTGLGETQYF.

This chain joins TRBV28 and TRBJ1-6; no clear D gene. V was cut by 5 bases and J by 2 bases, with 1 base left in between. Germline V gene data show CDR1 as MDHEN and CDR2 as SYDVKM. The CDR3 has 12 amino acids. The DNA for the CDR3 is TGTGCCAGCAGTCCCTATAATTCACCCCTCCACTTT. It specifies CASSPYNSPLHF.

This clone was found once. CDR3 in amino acids: CASSVIAGYEQFF. The DNA of the CDR3 is TGTGCCAGCAGTGTCATAGCGGGTTATGAGCAGTTCTTC. The gene calls are TRBV12-3 or TRBV12-4 and TRBJ2-1, with 7 bases that match TRBD2. This CDR3 contains 13 residues. Unmatched junction bases numbered 6, after V lost 5 bases and J lost 8 bases.

This clone was picked up one time. V is TRBV28 and J is TRBJ1-4; D ambiguous. V lost 4 bases to trimming and J lost 8 bases, with 11 bases between them. Germline CDR1 MDHEN, CDR2 SYDVKM. This CDR3 is 13 amino acids long. The CDR3 DNA is TGTGCCAGCAGTTCAAGGGATAGGGAAAAACTGTTTTTT. As protein: CASSSRDREKLFF.

V usage is TRBV6-5 and J usage is TRBJ1-2, with 8 bases lining up with TRBD1. This CDR3 has 15 amino acids. Per the germline V gene, CDR1 is MNHEY and CDR2 is SVGAGI. The junction had 6 bases not matched to a gene; V was cut back by 2 bases and J by 4 bases. The CDR3 sequence: CASSYERQGSYGYTF. CDR3 nucleotides: TGTGCCAGCAGTTACGAACGACAGGGGTCCTATGGCTACACCTTC.

The chain uses TRBV6-5 and TRBJ1-2; D is uncertain. CDR1 is MNHEY and CDR2 is SVGAGI in the germline V gene. CDR3 length equals 13 residues. Trimming cost V 7 bases and J 4 bases, with 13 bases left between them. This CDR3 reads CASTSTRGYGYTF. Here the CDR3 DNA reads TGTGCCAGCACCTCAACCCGGGGCTATGGCTACACCTTC.